This is a list of T cell receptor beta chains from one sample in a study of cytomegalovirus exposure and HLA in healthy donors. Generated by immunoSEQ multiplex PCR, the TCRdb table keeps only in-frame clones and is missing some. The table has approximately 210,000 clones, 79% seen once. Sequencing was carried out using PBMCs. These receptors were collected from a girl aged 5-17 years in good health and CMV-seropositive. CDR3s include the opening cysteine and the closing phenylalanine or tryptophan. D genes are given only for firm matches. Not every row has a clone size; where given, it reads once, few, many or a size class.

CDR3nt: TGTGCCAGCTCCAGCGGGGTCTCCTACGAGCAGTACTTC
CDR3aa: CASSSGVSYEQYF
d_gene: TRBD2
abundance: -
len: 13
j_gene: TRBJ2-7
v_gene: TRBV18

CDR3nt: TGCGCCAGCAGCTTGGGGCTAGCGAGCACAGATACGCAGTATTTT
CDR3aa: CASSLGLASTDTQYF
d_gene: -
abundance: -
len: 15
j_gene: TRBJ2-3
v_gene: TRBV5-1

CDR3nt: TGTGCCAGCAGCCCGACTAGCGGGGGGGCCGGCGAGCAGTACTTC
CDR3aa: CASSPTSGGAGEQYF
d_gene: TRBD2
abundance: few
len: 15
j_gene: TRBJ2-7
v_gene: TRBV13

CDR3nt: TGTGCCAGCAGGTCGACAGGGAATCAGCCCCAGCATTTT
CDR3aa: CASRSTGNQPQHF
d_gene: TRBD1
abundance: -
len: 13
j_gene: TRBJ1-5
v_gene: TRBV6-1

CDR3nt: TGTGCCAGCCAGGAGAGGGGGCCCTACACAGATACGCAGTATTTT
CDR3aa: CASQERGPYTDTQYF
d_gene: TRBD1
abundance: -
len: 15
j_gene: TRBJ2-3
v_gene: TRBV6-5

CDR3nt: TGCGCCAGCAGCCAAGATATTTCTAGCGGGGCCCAGGAGACCCAGTACTTC
CDR3aa: CASSQDISSGAQETQYF
d_gene: TRBD2
abundance: once
len: 17
j_gene: TRBJ2-5
v_gene: TRBV4-3

CDR3nt: TGTGCCAGCAGCTTGGGACAACAGGGGGCAATTGAGCCCCAGCATTTT
CDR3aa: CASSLGQQGAIEPQHF
d_gene: TRBD1
abundance: few
len: 16
j_gene: TRBJ1-5
v_gene: TRBV5-8

CDR3nt: TGTGCCAGCAGTCCCCGTGGGGAGTATAATTCACCCCTCCACTTT
CDR3aa: CASSPRGEYNSPLHF
d_gene: -
abundance: -
len: 15
j_gene: TRBJ1-6
v_gene: TRBV6-5

CDR3nt: TGCGCCAGCAGCCCTGACAGGGGCAATCAGCCCCAGCATTTT
CDR3aa: CASSPDRGNQPQHF
d_gene: TRBD1
abundance: -
len: 14
j_gene: TRBJ1-5
v_gene: TRBV4-3

CDR3nt: TGTGCCAGCAGCGCCAGGTTAGCGGGGTACAATGAGCAGTTCTTC
CDR3aa: CASSARLAGYNEQFF
d_gene: TRBD2
abundance: -
len: 15
j_gene: TRBJ2-1
v_gene: TRBV9

CDR3nt: TGTGCCATCAGTGAGTCAGGGGCTTCCTACGAGCAGTACTTC
CDR3aa: CAISESGASYEQYF
d_gene: -
abundance: -
len: 14
j_gene: TRBJ2-7
v_gene: TRBV10-3

CDR3nt: TGTGCCAGCAGCGTAGTCCAGGGTTTCGACAATGAGCAGTTCTTC
CDR3aa: CASSVVQGFDNEQFF
d_gene: -
abundance: -
len: 15
j_gene: TRBJ2-1
v_gene: TRBV9

CDR3nt: TGTGCCAGCAGTGAAGCGCTGGGACACATACTGGTAGAGACCCAGTACTTC
CDR3aa: CASSEALGHILVETQYF
d_gene: -
abundance: once
len: 17
j_gene: TRBJ2-5
v_gene: TRBV2

CDR3nt: TGTGCCAGCAGTGCGGACAGGGGGACATATGGCTACACCTTC
CDR3aa: CASSADRGTYGYTF
d_gene: TRBD1
abundance: few
len: 14
j_gene: TRBJ1-2
v_gene: TRBV25-1

CDR3nt: TGTGCCAGCAGTTTCGTTCCTCGCTCCTATAATTCACCCCTCCACTTT
CDR3aa: CASSFVPRSYNSPLHF
d_gene: -
abundance: -
len: 16
j_gene: TRBJ1-6
v_gene: TRBV27

CDR3nt: TGTGCCAGCAGTGAAAGCGGGGGGGCAAATGGTGAGCAGTTCTTC
CDR3aa: CASSESGGANGEQFF
d_gene: TRBD2
abundance: few
len: 15
j_gene: TRBJ2-1
v_gene: TRBV6-4

CDR3nt: TGTGCCACCAGCCGCGGGACCCCCGCTAACTATGGCTACACCTTC
CDR3aa: CATSRGTPANYGYTF
d_gene: -
abundance: -
len: 15
j_gene: TRBJ1-2
v_gene: TRBV15

CDR3nt: TGTGCCAGCAGCCCGTCCTACGAGCAGTACTTC
CDR3aa: CASSPSYEQYF
d_gene: -
abundance: few
len: 11
j_gene: TRBJ2-7
v_gene: TRBV11-2

CDR3nt: TGTGCCAGCTCACCTGCGACAGATACGCAGTATTTT
CDR3aa: CASSPATDTQYF
d_gene: -
abundance: -
len: 12
j_gene: TRBJ2-3
v_gene: TRBV18

CDR3nt: TGTGCCAGCAGCGCGCCGGAGTTTTTCCAGCCCCAGCATTTT
CDR3aa: CASSAPEFFQPQHF
d_gene: -
abundance: -
len: 14
j_gene: TRBJ1-5
v_gene: TRBV7-9

CDR3nt: TGTGCCATCGGGACAGGGGAGGGTCAGCCCCAGCATTTT
CDR3aa: CAIGTGEGQPQHF
d_gene: TRBD1
abundance: -
len: 13
j_gene: TRBJ1-5
v_gene: TRBV10-3

CDR3nt: TGTGCCAGCTCTCAGGGACAGACAAACACCGGGGAGCTGTTTTTT
CDR3aa: CASSQGQTNTGELFF
d_gene: TRBD1
abundance: -
len: 15
j_gene: TRBJ2-2
v_gene: TRBV18

CDR3nt: TGTGCCAGCAGTTCGACAGACTTGAACACTGAAGCTTTCTTT
CDR3aa: CASSSTDLNTEAFF
d_gene: -
abundance: -
len: 14
j_gene: TRBJ1-1
v_gene: TRBV11-2

CDR3nt: TGTGCCAGCAGAACCGGGGAGAACACTGAAGCTTTCTTT
CDR3aa: CASRTGENTEAFF
d_gene: -
abundance: -
len: 13
j_gene: TRBJ1-1
v_gene: TRBV2

CDR3nt: TGTGCCAGCAGCTTAGAGACAGTCTCCTACGAGCAGTACTTC
CDR3aa: CASSLETVSYEQYF
d_gene: -
abundance: -
len: 14
j_gene: TRBJ2-7
v_gene: TRBV7-6

CDR3nt: TGTGCCAGCAGTTACAGTCGACAATTTGGCTACACCTTC
CDR3aa: CASSYSRQFGYTF
d_gene: -
abundance: once
len: 13
j_gene: TRBJ1-2
v_gene: TRBV6-5

CDR3nt: TGCAGCGTTGGGAGCGGATTAAACACAGATACGCAGTATTTT
CDR3aa: CSVGSGLNTDTQYF
d_gene: -
abundance: once
len: 14
j_gene: TRBJ2-3
v_gene: TRBV29-1

CDR3nt: TGTGCCAGCAGCTCATCCGACCGACAGAGCAATGAGCAGTTCTTC
CDR3aa: CASSSSDRQSNEQFF
d_gene: -
abundance: -
len: 15
j_gene: TRBJ2-1
v_gene: TRBV11-2

CDR3nt: TGTGCCAGCAGCAACCCTAGCGGGGGGCCGAGGGAGCAGTACTTC
CDR3aa: CASSNPSGGPREQYF
d_gene: TRBD2
abundance: -
len: 15
j_gene: TRBJ2-7
v_gene: TRBV28

CDR3nt: TGTGCCAGCAGTTACTCGACCTGGGGAGGGACCGGGGAGCTGTTTTTT
CDR3aa: CASSYSTWGGTGELFF
d_gene: TRBD2
abundance: few
len: 16
j_gene: TRBJ2-2
v_gene: TRBV6-5

CDR3nt: TGCAGCGTTGAAGAAGACAGGGGCCCGGGAGGCTACACCTTC
CDR3aa: CSVEEDRGPGGYTF
d_gene: TRBD1
abundance: -
len: 14
j_gene: TRBJ1-2
v_gene: TRBV29-1

CDR3nt: TGTGCCAGCAGCTCGGGACTAGCCGAAGAGACCCAGTACTTC
CDR3aa: CASSSGLAEETQYF
d_gene: TRBD2
abundance: -
len: 14
j_gene: TRBJ2-5
v_gene: TRBV5-6

CDR3nt: TGTGCCAGCATGGGGGGACAGGGGGGCACTGAAGCTTTCTTT
CDR3aa: CASMGGQGGTEAFF
d_gene: TRBD1
abundance: -
len: 14
j_gene: TRBJ1-1
v_gene: TRBV2

CDR3nt: TGTGCCAGCAGTTTATCGGGGGGGGGAGATGGCTACACCTTC
CDR3aa: CASSLSGGGDGYTF
d_gene: -
abundance: -
len: 14
j_gene: TRBJ1-2
v_gene: TRBV27

CDR3nt: TGTGCCAGCAGCAAAAAAACTCACACTGAAGCTTTCTTT
CDR3aa: CASSKKTHTEAFF
d_gene: -
abundance: -
len: 13
j_gene: TRBJ1-1
v_gene: TRBV21-1

CDR3nt: TGTGCCAGTAGTAGGGCCGGGACAGGGGGTTTTGAAGCTTTCTTT
CDR3aa: CASSRAGTGGFEAFF
d_gene: TRBD1
abundance: -
len: 15
j_gene: TRBJ1-1
v_gene: TRBV19

CDR3nt: TGTGCCAGTAGTATAGGAAGCGGGAAGGCTTACAATGAGCAGTTCTTC
CDR3aa: CASSIGSGKAYNEQFF
d_gene: TRBD2
abundance: -
len: 16
j_gene: TRBJ2-1
v_gene: TRBV19

CDR3nt: TGTGCCAGCAGTCCGACAGTGCCCACAGATACGCAGTATTTT
CDR3aa: CASSPTVPTDTQYF
d_gene: -
abundance: -
len: 14
j_gene: TRBJ2-3
v_gene: TRBV2

CDR3nt: TGTGCCATCAGTGGAACAGGGGCTTCCTCTTACAATGAGCAGTTCTTC
CDR3aa: CAISGTGASSYNEQFF
d_gene: TRBD1
abundance: -
len: 16
j_gene: TRBJ2-1
v_gene: TRBV10-3